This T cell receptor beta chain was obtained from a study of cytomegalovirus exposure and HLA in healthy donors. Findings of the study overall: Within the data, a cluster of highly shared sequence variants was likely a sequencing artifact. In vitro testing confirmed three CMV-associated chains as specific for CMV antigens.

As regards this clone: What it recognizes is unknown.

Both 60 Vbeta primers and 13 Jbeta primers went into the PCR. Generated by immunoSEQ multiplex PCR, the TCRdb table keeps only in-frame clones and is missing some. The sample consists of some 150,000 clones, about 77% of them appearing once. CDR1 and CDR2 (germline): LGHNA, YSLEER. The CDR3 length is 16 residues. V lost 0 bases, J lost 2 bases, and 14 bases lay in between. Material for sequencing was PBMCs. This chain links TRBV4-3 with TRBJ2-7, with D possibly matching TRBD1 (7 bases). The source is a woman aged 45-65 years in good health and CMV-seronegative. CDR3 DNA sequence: TGCGCCAGCAGCCAAGATCCGGCAGGGGGGCCCTACGAGCAGTACTTC. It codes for CASSQDPAGGPYEQYF.